The 21 T cell receptor beta chains in this list originate from one sample, sequenced in a study of PD-L1 blockade in urothelial cancer. Clones were sequenced by immunoSEQ multiplex PCR, and TCRdb holds only the in-frame ones, with some missing. The sample records some 75,000 clones, roughly 90% being singletons. Time point noted: peripheral blood 6 weeks after treatment start. Sequencing was performed on PBMCs, taken around atezolizumab (anti-PD-L1) treatment. Every receptor here comes from a woman older than 75 with urothelial cancer.

The gene calls are TRBV21-1 and TRBJ1-2. TRBV21-1 is annotated as a pseudogene. This CDR3 is 14 amino acids long. The CDR3 DNA is TGTGCCAGCAGCCCTCAAGGGGGGGACTATGGCTACACCTTC. Its translation: CASSPQGGDYGYTF.

V gene TRBV19 combines with J gene TRBJ2-7; weak D call: TRBD2 (5 bases). V was pared by 5 bases and J by 3 bases, with 8 bases between. CDR3 size: 12 residues. CDR1 is LNHDA, CDR2 SQIVND, per germline (reference sequence). The CDR3 nucleotides are TGTGCCAGTAGTCCGGGAAACTACGAGCAGTACTTC. Amino acids: CASSPGNYEQYF.

The chain uses TRBV5-4 and TRBJ1-3; no clear D gene. The V end lost 1 base, the J end lost 4 bases, and 6 bases lay between the germline ends. CDR1 and CDR2 (germline): SGHNT, YYREEE (reference sequence). CDR3 length: 13 amino acids. In nucleotides, the CDR3 is TGTGCCAGCAGCTTGATGGGCGGAAACACCATATATTTT. Translation gives CASSLMGGNTIYF.

The rearrangement uses TRBV2 and TRBJ2-3; 10 bases agree with TRBD2. This CDR3 has 14 residues. Trimming cost V 6 bases and J 4 bases; bases outside gene matches: 4. Germline V gene data show CDR1 as SNHLY and CDR2 as FYNNEI. As DNA, the CDR3 is TGTGCCAGCAGGGCTAGCGGGAGCCCAGATACGCAGTATTTT. Its protein is CASRASGSPDTQYF. Variable domain in full (rest from reference TRBV2 and TRBJ2-3): EPEVTQTPSHQVTQMGQEVILRCVPISNHLYFYWYRQILGQKVEFLVSFYNNEISEKSEIFDDQFSVERPDGSNFTLKIRSTKLEDSAMYFCASRASGSPDTQYFGPGTRLTVL.

The chain links TRBV30 to TRBJ2-5, with D perhaps TRBD1 (5 bases). CDR1 and CDR2 from the germline V gene are GTSNPN and SVGIG (reference sequence). The V and J ends lost 0 bases and 3 bases respectively, with 11 bases between them. The CDR3 is made up of 14 amino acids. The CDR3 reads CAWSVMAGKETQYF. In DNA, the CDR3 is TGTGCCTGGAGTGTAATGGCAGGGAAAGAGACCCAGTACTTC.

This sequence joins TRBV10-3 and TRBJ2-1, with 7 bases that match TRBD1. Germline V lookup: CDR1 ENHRY, CDR2 SYGVKD. The CDR3 extends over 14 amino acids. V dropped 6 bases and J dropped 9; count of bases not matched to a gene: 11. The CDR3 nucleotides read TGTGCCATCAGCAACCTGGACAGGAGTGCTGAGCAGTTCTTC. It specifies CAISNLDRSAEQFF.

This rearrangement joins TRBV6-6 to TRBJ1-5; D is unclear. Trimming took off 0 bases at V and 6 bases at J, with 9 bases between the two ends. Germline V CDR1 and CDR2: MNHNY, SVGAGI (reference sequence). The length of the CDR3 is 14 residues. The CDR3 DNA reads TGTGCCAGCAGTTACTCGGGCGAGGGTCAGCCCCAGCATTTT. Its translation is CASSYSGEGQPQHF.

The genes are TRBV4-2 and TRBJ2-7, with 12 nucleotides matching TRBD2. With 1 base clipped from V and 7 bases from J, the junction kept 11 bases outside the gene matches. The CDR3 runs 17 residues. The germline V gene has CDR1 LGHNA and CDR2 YNFKEQ. The CDR3 DNA reads TGTGCCAGCAGCCAAGCCTCCCTAGCGGGAGGGCCGCGAGAGCAGTACTTC. It yields the protein CASSQASLAGGPREQYF.

This chain joins TRBV7-2 and TRBJ2-2; 11 bases align to TRBD2. This CDR3 is built from 15 residues. V shed 5 bases, J shed 5 bases, and the junction held 4 bases outside the gene matches. CDR1 is SGHTA, CDR2 FQGNSA, per germline. CDR3 in DNA: TGTGCCAGCAGCCCCCTAGCGGGAGGAACCGGGGAGCTGTTTTTT. Translating it yields CASSPLAGGTGELFF. The full variable domain, rest sourced from reference TRBV7-2 and TRBJ2-2, is GAGVSQSPSNKVTEKGKDVELRCDPISGHTALYWYRQSLGQGLEFLIYFQGNSAPDKSGLPSDRFSAERTGGSVSTLTIQRTQQEDSAVYLCASSPLAGGTGELFFGEGSRLTVL.

The CDR3 nucleotides are TGTGCCAGCAGCGCGGGCCAGGGGGCTGGTGGCTACACCTTC. This codes for CASSAGQGAGGYTF. This chain connects TRBV5-5 to TRBJ1-2; TRBD1 matches 8 bases. The CDR3 runs to 14 residues. In germline, CDR1 is SGHKS, CDR2 YYEKEE (reference sequence). Trimming at V came to 4 bases and at J to 7 bases, leaving 9 bases not matched to a gene.

The chain has TRBV5-8 and TRBJ2-3; 12 bases agree with TRBD2. Germline values: CDR1 SGHTS, CDR2 YDEGEE. The junction had 7 bases not matched to a gene; V was cut back by 0 bases and J by 8 bases. The CDR3 loop spans 16 amino acids. The chain's CDR3 is CASSLGLAGDPGTQYF. CDR3 bases: TGTGCCAGCAGCTTGGGACTAGCGGGAGACCCTGGTACGCAGTATTTT.

V is TRBV11-2 and J is TRBJ2-7; possibly TRBD1 for D (6 bases). The CDR3 loop spans 14 amino acids. Per the germline V gene, CDR1 is SGHAT and CDR2 is FQNNGV. Trimming removed 4 bases from V and 0 bases from J, with 10 bases in between. The CDR3 reads CASSSGQNSYEQYF. CDR3 DNA sequence: TGTGCCAGCAGCTCCGGACAGAACTCCTACGAGCAGTACTTC.

This chain joins TRBV5-1 and TRBJ2-1; 9 bases agree with TRBD2. Germline V gives CDR1 SGHRS, CDR2 YFSETQ. The length of the CDR3 is 15 residues. V dropped 5 bases and J dropped 0; count of bases not matched to a gene: 3. The CDR3 loop reads CASRDSGGSYNEQFF. CDR3 bases: TGCGCCAGCAGAGATAGCGGGGGCTCCTACAATGAGCAGTTCTTC.

The chain has TRBV19 and TRBJ1-1, with a weak D call TRBD1 (6 bases). Trimming shortened V by 6 bases and J by 0 bases, and 11 bases separated the two germline ends. This CDR3 region has 14 residues. The germline V gene has CDR1 LNHDA and CDR2 SQIVND (reference sequence). As DNA, the CDR3 is TGTGCCAGTAGGGACAGCTCTTTGAACACTGAAGCTTTCTTT. Protein: CASRDSSLNTEAFF.

The gene calls are TRBV29-1 and TRBJ2-1, with D perhaps TRBD2 (6 bases). The CDR3 totals 14 residues. Germline lookup yields CDR1 SQVTM and CDR2 ANQGSEA. With 2 bases removed from V and 11 bases from J, the gap between germline ends came to 19 bases. CDR3 DNA: TGCAGCGTTGAACTGCGGGACTTCCTCCTTCAGCAGTTCTTC. As protein: CSVELRDFLLQQFF.

This clone occurred once. CDR3 amino acids: CASSVAQGADNEQFF. The CDR3 DNA is TGTGCCAGCAGCGTTGCTCAGGGGGCTGACAATGAGCAGTTCTTC. The chain carries TRBV9 and TRBJ2-1; 8 bases map to TRBD1. Per germline, CDR1 SGDLS and CDR2 YYNGEE. Trimming cost V 2 bases and J 5 bases; bases outside gene matches: 6. The CDR3 is 15 amino acids.

The V and J genes are TRBV19 and TRBJ2-3; D possibly corresponds to TRBD2 (6 bases). The germline CDR1 and CDR2 sequences are LNHDA and SQIVND (reference sequence). Trimming cost V 3 bases and J 0 bases, with 10 bases left between them. The CDR3 length is 15 residues. DNA of the CDR3: TGTGCCAGTAGTATCGGCGGGACGAGCACAGATACGCAGTATTTT. Residues: CASSIGGTSTDTQYF.

The chain uses TRBV5-1 and TRBJ2-3; TRBD2 matches at 7 bases. Trimming at V came to 3 bases and at J to 0 bases, leaving 13 bases not matched to a gene. This CDR3 contains 18 residues. Looked up from germline, CDR1 is SGHRS and CDR2 is YFSETQ. The CDR3 loop reads CASSYSLAALFSTDTQYF. Written as DNA, the CDR3 is TGCGCCAGCAGCTACTCGCTAGCGGCACTATTTAGCACAGATACGCAGTATTTT. Combining the CDR3 with reference TRBV5-1 and TRBJ2-3 gives the whole variable domain KAGVTQTPRYLIKTRGQQVTLSCSPISGHRSVSWYQQTPGQGLQFLFEYFSETQRNKGNFPGRFSGRQFSNSRSEMNVSTLELGDSALYLCASSYSLAALFSTDTQYFGPGTRLTVL.

This clone appeared a single time. This sequence joins TRBV19 and TRBJ1-5; the match to TRBD1 covers 10 bases. The CDR3 has 17 residues. Per germline, CDR1 LNHDA and CDR2 SQIVND (reference sequence). V was pared by 5 bases and J by 7 bases, with 14 bases of the junction left unmatched. For the CDR3, the DNA is TGTGCCAGTAGTCCCCTGACAGGGGGCCTACCTGGGCAGCCCCAGCATTTT. It translates to CASSPLTGGLPGQPQHF.

The genes are TRBV27 and TRBJ2-1; possibly TRBD2 for D (6 bases). The CDR3 is 14 amino acids. Trimming pared 10 bases from V and 5 bases from J, leaving 18 bases between. In germline, CDR1 is MNHEY, CDR2 SMNVEV (reference sequence). The CDR3 here is CATVPGTGNNEQFF. As DNA, the CDR3 is TGTGCCACCGTTCCCGGGACTGGGAACAATGAGCAGTTCTTC.

This chain links TRBV6-1 with TRBJ1-5; the D gene is possibly TRBD1 (6 bases). Germline loops: CDR1 MNHNS, CDR2 SASEGT. The CDR3 spans 15 residues. V was pared by 0 bases and J by 4 bases, with 10 bases between. The CDR3 reads CASSEARQENQPQHF. CDR3 bases: TGTGCCAGCAGTGAAGCAAGACAGGAGAATCAGCCCCAGCATTTT.